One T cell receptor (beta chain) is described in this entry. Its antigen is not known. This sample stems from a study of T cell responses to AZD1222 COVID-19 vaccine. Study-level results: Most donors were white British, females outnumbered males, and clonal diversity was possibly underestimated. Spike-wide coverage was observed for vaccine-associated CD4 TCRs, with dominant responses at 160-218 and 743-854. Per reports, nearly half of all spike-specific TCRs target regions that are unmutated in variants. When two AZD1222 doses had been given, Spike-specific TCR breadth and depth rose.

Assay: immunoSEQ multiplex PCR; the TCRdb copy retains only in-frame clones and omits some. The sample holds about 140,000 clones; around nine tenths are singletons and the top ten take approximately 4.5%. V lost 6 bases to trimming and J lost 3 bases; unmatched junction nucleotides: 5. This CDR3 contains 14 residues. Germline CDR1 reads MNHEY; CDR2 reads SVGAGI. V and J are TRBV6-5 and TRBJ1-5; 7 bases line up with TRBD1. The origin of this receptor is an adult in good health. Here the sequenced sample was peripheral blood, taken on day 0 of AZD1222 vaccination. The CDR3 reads CASRPGQINQPQHF. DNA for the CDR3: TGTGCCAGCAGACCGGGACAGATCAATCAGCCCCAGCATTTT.